This T cell receptor beta chain derives from a study of blood T cell repertoires in COVID-19. Study context: There were acute and convalescent COVID-19 samples, and they came from the United States, Italy and Spain. The cDNA or gDNA used as material had been derived from T cells, B-cell-depleted T cells, or PBMCs.

Study processing details: Reference gene primers were amplified, and this amplification served to estimate nucleated cell counts. Profiling relied on immunoSEQ multiplex PCR, and the TCRdb table lists in-frame clones only, not all of them. Clonal size and the V and J genes are those of that table, whereas D and trimming came from the DNA. The sample contains roughly 90,000 clones, 85% to 90% of which appear only once. The TCR comes from a human donor with active COVID-19. The donor label of this sample is uncertain. Sequenced sample: peripheral blood.

The CDR3 sequence: CASSSRTGNSGNTIYF. In DNA, the CDR3 is TGTGCCAGCAGTAGCCGGACAGGGAACTCTGGAAACACCATATATTTT. The chain employs TRBV25-1 and TRBJ1-3, with 8 bases matching TRBD1. Per germline, CDR1 MGHDK and CDR2 SYGVNS. V lost 5 bases to trimming and J lost 0 bases; unmatched junction nucleotides: 6. The CDR3 has 16 amino acids.